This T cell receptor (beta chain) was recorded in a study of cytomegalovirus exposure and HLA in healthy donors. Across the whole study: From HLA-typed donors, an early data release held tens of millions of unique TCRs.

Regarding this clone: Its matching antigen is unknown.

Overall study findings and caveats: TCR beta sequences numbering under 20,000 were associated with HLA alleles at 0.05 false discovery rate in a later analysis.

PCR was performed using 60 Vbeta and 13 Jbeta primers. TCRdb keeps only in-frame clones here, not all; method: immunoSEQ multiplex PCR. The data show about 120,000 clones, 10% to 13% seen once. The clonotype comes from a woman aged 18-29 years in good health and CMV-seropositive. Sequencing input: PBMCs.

The CDR3 here is CAWSKHGYTF. The DNA for the CDR3 is TGTGCCTGGAGTAAGCATGGCTACACCTTC. This rearrangement joins TRBV30 to TRBJ1-2; no clear D gene. The CDR3 has 10 amino acids. Trimming cost V 2 bases and J 6 bases, with 4 bases left between them. CDR1 is GTSNPN, CDR2 SVGIG, per germline (reference sequence).